The 2 T cell receptor beta chains below all came from one sample that was sequenced in a study of shared clonotypes between healthy human individuals. TCRdb's copy holds only in-frame clones and misses some; the assay was immunoSEQ multiplex PCR. The top ten hold about 34% of the sample, which has more than 550,000 clones, around 90% seen once. The material sequenced was memory CD8+ T cells from PBMCs. Documented subset: CD45RO+ cells pooled with CCR7-negative TemRA cells. Receptors originate from a man between 18 and 35 years old in good health. Some clones in this sample may be carry-over from other donors' samples.

This clone was counted once. The rearrangement joins TRBV7-6 to TRBJ2-1, with 9 bases identical to TRBD2. There are 16 residues in the CDR3. CDR1 SGHVS and CDR2 FNYEAQ come from the germline V gene. After removal of 1 base from V and 9 bases from J, the junction contained 10 bases not matched to a gene. The CDR3 here is CASSLGGGRALAEQFF. CDR3 sequence (DNA): TGTGCCAGCAGCTTAGGCGGCGGGAGGGCCCTCGCTGAGCAGTTCTTC.

The chain combines TRBV27 with TRBJ1-1, with no clear D. V lost 5 bases, J lost 2 bases, and 9 bases lay in between. CDR3 length equals 13 residues. CDR1 MNHEY and CDR2 SMNVEV come from the germline V gene (reference sequence). CDR3 nucleotide sequence: TGTGCCAGCAGTGTTATTCCTAACACTGAAGCTTTCTTT. Amino acid sequence: CASSVIPNTEAFF.